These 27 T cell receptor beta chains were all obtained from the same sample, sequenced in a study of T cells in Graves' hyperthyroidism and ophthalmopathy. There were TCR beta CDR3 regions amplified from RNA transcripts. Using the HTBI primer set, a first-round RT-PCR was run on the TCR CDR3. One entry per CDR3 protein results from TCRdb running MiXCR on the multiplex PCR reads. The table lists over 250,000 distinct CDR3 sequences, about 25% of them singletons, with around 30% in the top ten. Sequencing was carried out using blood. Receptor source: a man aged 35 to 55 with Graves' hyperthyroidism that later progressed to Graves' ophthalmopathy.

The DNA of the CDR3 is TGTGCCAGCAGTCGGACAGACTTTCAGCCCCAGCATTTT. Amino acids: CASSRTDFQPQHF. The chain combines TRBV12-3 or TRBV12-4 with TRBJ1-5; TRBD1 might be the D (6 bases). V was cut by 5 bases and J by 6 bases, with 11 bases left in between. This CDR3 contains 13 residues.

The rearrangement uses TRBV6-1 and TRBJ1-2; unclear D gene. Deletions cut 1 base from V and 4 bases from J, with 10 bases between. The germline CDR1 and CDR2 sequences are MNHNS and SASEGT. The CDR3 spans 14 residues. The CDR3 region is CASSEVGGLYGYTF. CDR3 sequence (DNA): TGTGCCAGCAGTGAAGTGGGCGGCCTCTATGGCTACACCTTC.

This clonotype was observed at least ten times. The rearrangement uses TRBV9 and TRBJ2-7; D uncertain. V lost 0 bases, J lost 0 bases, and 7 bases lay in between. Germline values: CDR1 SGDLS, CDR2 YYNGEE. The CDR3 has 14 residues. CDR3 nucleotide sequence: TGTGCCAGCAGCGTAGTTCCGGACTCCTACGAGCAGTACTTC. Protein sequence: CASSVVPDSYEQYF.

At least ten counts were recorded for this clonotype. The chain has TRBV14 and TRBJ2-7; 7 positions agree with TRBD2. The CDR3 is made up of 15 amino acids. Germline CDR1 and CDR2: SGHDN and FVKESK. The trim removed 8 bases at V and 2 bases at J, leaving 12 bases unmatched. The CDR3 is CASPEGGRGTYEQYF. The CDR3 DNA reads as TGTGCCAGCCCGGAGGGAGGGAGAGGAACCTACGAGCAGTACTTC.

CDR3 amino acids: CASSPNEDTEAFF. CDR3 DNA sequence: TGTGCCAGCAGTCCTAATGAGGACACTGAAGCTTTCTTT. This chain connects TRBV12-3 or TRBV12-4 to TRBJ1-1; D gene ambiguous. This CDR3 is 13 amino acids long. V shed 5 bases and J shed 3 bases, with 10 bases lying between them.

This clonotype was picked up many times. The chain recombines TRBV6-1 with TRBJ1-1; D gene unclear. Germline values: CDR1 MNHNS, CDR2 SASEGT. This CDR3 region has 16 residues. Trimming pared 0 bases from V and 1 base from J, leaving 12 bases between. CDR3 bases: TGTGCCAGCAGTGAAGCGCTTGTACAAGGGAACACTGAAGCTTTCTTT. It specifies CASSEALVQGNTEAFF.

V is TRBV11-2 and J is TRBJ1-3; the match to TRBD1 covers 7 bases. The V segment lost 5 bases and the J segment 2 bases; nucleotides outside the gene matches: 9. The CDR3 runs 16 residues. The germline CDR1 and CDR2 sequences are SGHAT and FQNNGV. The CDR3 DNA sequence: TGTGCCAGCAGCACCCGAGGGGGCTACACTGGAAACACCATATATTTT. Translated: CASSTRGGYTGNTIYF.

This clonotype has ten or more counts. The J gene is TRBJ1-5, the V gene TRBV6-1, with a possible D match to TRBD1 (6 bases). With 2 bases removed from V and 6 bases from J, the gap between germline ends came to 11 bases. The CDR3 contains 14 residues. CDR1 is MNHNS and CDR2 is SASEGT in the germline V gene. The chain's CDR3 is CASSETGRVQPQHF. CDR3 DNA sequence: TGTGCCAGCAGTGAAACAGGGAGGGTTCAGCCCCAGCATTTT.

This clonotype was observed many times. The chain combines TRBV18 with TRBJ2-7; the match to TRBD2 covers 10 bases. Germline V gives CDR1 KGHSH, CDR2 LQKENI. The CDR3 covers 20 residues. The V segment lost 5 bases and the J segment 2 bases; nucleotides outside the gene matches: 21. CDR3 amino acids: CASSASVQGRRTSGTYEQYF. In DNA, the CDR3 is TGTGCCAGCTCAGCGAGCGTTCAGGGGCGACGAACTAGCGGGACCTACGAGCAGTACTTC. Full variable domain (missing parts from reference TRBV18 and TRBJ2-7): NAGVMQNPRHLVRRRGQEARLRCSPMKGHSHVYWYRQLPEEGLKFMVYLQKENIIDESGMPKERFSAEFPKEGPSILRIQQVVRGDSAAYFCASSASVQGRRTSGTYEQYFGPGTRLTVT.

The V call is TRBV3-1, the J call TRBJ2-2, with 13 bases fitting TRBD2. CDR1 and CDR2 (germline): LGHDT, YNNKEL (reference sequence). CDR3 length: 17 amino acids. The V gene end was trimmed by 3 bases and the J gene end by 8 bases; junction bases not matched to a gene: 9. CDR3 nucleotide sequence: TGTGCCAGCAGCCACCTATGGACTAGCGGGAGCGGTGGGGAGCTGTTTTTT. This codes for CASSHLWTSGSGGELFF.

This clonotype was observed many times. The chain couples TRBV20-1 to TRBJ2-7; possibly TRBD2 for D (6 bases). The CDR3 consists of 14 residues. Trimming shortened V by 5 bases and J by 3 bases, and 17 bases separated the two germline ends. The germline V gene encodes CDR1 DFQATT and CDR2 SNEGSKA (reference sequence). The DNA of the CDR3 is TGCAGTGCTCAAGAGGAGGGACTCGGCTACGAGCAGTACTTC. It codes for CSAQEEGLGYEQYF.

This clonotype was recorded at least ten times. CDR3: CASSQAPLPGTNTEAFF. CDR3 bases: TGCGCCAGCAGCCAAGCCCCTTTGCCGGGAACGAACACTGAAGCTTTCTTT. The rearrangement links TRBV5-1 to TRBJ1-1; unclear D gene. V lost 4 bases and J 1 base, leaving 20 bases between the germline ends. The CDR3 has 17 residues. The germline V gene has CDR1 SGHRS and CDR2 YFSETQ. Full variable domain (outside the CDR3, taken from reference TRBV5-1 and TRBJ1-1): KAGVTQTPRYLIKTRGQQVTLSCSPISGHRSVSWYQQTPGQGLQFLFEYFSETQRNKGNFPGRFSGRQFSNSRSEMNVSTLELGDSALYLCASSQAPLPGTNTEAFFGQGTRLTVV.

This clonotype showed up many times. The CDR3 bases are TGTGCCAGCGCGGGGCGGTTCTCTGGAAACACCATATATTTT. Its translation is CASAGRFSGNTIYF. The chain joins TRBV11-3 to TRBJ1-3, with D possibly matching TRBD1 (5 bases). Trimming cost V 8 bases and J 0 bases, with 11 bases left between them. Per the germline V gene, CDR1 is SGHNT and CDR2 is YENEEA. This CDR3 comprises 14 residues.

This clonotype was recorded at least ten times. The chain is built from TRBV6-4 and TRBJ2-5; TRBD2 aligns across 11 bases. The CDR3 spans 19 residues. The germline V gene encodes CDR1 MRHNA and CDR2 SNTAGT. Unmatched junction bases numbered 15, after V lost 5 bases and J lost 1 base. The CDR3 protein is CASSRIDLGLAGFQETQYF. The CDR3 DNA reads TGTGCCAGCAGTCGGATTGACCTAGGACTAGCGGGTTTCCAAGAGACCCAGTACTTC.

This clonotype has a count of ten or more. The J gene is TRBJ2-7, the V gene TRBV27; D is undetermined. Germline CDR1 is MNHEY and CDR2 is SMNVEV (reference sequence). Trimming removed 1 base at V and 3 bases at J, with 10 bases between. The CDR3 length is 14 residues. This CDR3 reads CASSLFPAHYEQYF. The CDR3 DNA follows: TGTGCCAGCAGTTTATTTCCAGCCCACTACGAGCAGTACTTC.

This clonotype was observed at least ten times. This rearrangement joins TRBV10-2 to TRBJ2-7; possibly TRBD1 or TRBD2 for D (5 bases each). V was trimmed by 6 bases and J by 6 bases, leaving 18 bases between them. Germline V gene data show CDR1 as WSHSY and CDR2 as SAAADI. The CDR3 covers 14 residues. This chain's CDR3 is CASRDRDGPIEQYF. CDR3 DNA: TGCGCCAGCAGAGACCGGGACGGCCCTATCGAGCAGTACTTC.

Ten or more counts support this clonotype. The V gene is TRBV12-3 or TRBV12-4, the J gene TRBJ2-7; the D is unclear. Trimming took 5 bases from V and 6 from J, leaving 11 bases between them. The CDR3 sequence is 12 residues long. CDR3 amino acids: CASSQGVGEQYF. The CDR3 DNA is TGTGCCAGCAGTCAAGGAGTAGGCGAGCAGTACTTC.

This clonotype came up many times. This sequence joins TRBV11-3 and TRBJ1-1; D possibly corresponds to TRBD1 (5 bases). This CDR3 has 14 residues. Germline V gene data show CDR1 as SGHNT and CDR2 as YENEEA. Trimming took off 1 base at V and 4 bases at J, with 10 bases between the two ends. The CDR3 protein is CASSLAGRGTEAFF. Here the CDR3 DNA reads TGTGCCAGCAGCTTAGCGGGGCGCGGCACTGAAGCTTTCTTT.

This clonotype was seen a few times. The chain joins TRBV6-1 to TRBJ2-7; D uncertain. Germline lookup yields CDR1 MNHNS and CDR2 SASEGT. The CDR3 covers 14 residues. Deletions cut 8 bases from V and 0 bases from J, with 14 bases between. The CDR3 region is CASRLEVYSYEQYF. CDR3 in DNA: TGTGCCAGCCGCCTCGAGGTGTACTCCTACGAGCAGTACTTC.

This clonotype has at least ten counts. CDR3 sequence reads: CASIPDGNQPQHF. CDR3 nucleotides: TGTGCCAGCATCCCGGACGGTAATCAGCCCCAGCATTTT. The V call is TRBV28, the J call TRBJ1-5; no clear D. The CDR3 sequence is 13 residues long. Trimming shortened V by 7 bases and J by 4 bases, and 11 bases separated the two germline ends. Germline loops: CDR1 MDHEN, CDR2 SYDVKM.

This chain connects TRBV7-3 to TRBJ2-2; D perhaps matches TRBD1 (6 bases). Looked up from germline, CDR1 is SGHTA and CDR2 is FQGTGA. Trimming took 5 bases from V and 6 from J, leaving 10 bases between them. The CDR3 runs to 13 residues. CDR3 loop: CASSEQGAGELFF. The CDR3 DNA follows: TGTGCCAGCAGCGAACAGGGCGCCGGGGAGCTGTTTTTT.

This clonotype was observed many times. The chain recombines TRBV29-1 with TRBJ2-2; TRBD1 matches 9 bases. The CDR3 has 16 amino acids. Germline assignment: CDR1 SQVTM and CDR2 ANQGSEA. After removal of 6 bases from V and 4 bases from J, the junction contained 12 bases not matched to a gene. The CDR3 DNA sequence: TGCAGCGTAGGGGGAGTCCGGGACAGGGCCACCGGGGAGCTGTTTTTT. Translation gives CSVGGVRDRATGELFF.

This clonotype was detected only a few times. DNA for the CDR3: TGTGCCAGCAATAGGCTACGTGAGACCCAGTACTTC. This sequence encodes CASNRLRETQYF. This sequence joins TRBV6-5 and TRBJ2-5; D is ambiguous. The CDR3 totals 12 residues. V lost 7 bases and J 5 bases, leaving 11 bases between the germline ends. CDR1 is MNHEY and CDR2 is SVGAGI in the germline V gene.

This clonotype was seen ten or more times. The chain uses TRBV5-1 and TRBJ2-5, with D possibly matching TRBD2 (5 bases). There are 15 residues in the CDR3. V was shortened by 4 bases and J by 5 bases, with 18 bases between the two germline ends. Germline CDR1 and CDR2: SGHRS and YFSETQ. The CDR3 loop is CASSLNPSGGETQYF. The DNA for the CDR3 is TGCGCCAGCAGCCTCAACCCCAGCGGCGGGGAGACCCAGTACTTC. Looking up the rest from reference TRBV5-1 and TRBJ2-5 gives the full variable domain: KAGVTQTPRYLIKTRGQQVTLSCSPISGHRSVSWYQQTPGQGLQFLFEYFSETQRNKGNFPGRFSGRQFSNSRSEMNVSTLELGDSALYLCASSLNPSGGETQYFGPGTRLLVL.

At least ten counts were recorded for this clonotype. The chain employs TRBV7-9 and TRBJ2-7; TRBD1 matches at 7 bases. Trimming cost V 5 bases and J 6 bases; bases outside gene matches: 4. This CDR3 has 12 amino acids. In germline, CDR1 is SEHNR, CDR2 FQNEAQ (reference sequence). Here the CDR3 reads CASSKTGAEQYF. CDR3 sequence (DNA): TGTGCCAGCAGCAAAACAGGGGCCGAGCAGTACTTC.

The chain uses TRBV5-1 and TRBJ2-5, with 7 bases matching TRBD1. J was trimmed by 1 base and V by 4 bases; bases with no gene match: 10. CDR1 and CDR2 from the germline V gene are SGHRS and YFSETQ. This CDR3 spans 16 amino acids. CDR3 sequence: CASSTGQATIQETQYF. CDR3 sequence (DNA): TGCGCCAGCAGCACCGGACAGGCCACGATCCAAGAGACCCAGTACTTC.

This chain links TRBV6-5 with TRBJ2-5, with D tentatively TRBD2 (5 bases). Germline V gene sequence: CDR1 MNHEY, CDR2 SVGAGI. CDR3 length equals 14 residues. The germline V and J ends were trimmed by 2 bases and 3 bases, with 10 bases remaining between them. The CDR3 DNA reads TGTGCCAGCAGTTACGTGAGGCGGGAAGAGACCCAGTACTTC. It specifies CASSYVRREETQYF.